The 21 T cell receptor beta chains listed next were all sequenced from one sample in a study of OX40 agonist ivuxolimab in advanced cancers. Profiled with immunoSEQ multiplex PCR; TCRdb holds only in-frame clones, not every one. The sample lists approximately 50,000 clones; approximately 90% were seen once. The sequencing here drew on CD4+ or CD8+ T cells sorted from blood, taken in a trial of the OX40 agonist ivuxolimab. These receptor sequences come from an adult with an advanced solid tumor such as melanoma, head and neck, liver or kidney cancer.

V usage is TRBV6-8 and J usage is TRBJ2-5; 7 nucleotides line up with TRBD1. Per germline, CDR1 MNHGY and CDR2 SAAAGT. V shed 5 bases, J shed 6 bases, and the junction held 9 bases outside the gene matches. This CDR3 comprises 14 residues. The chain's CDR3 is CASSNRGPKKTQYF. The CDR3 coding sequence is TGTGCCAGCAGTAACAGGGGACCGAAGAAGACCCAGTACTTC.

V and J are TRBV11-2 and TRBJ2-7, with D possibly being TRBD2 (5 bases). Trimming left V 0 bases short and J 2 bases short, with 8 bases between. The CDR3 extends over 14 amino acids. Germline CDR1 SGHAT, CDR2 FQNNGV. The CDR3 loop is CASSLEGGPYEQYF. CDR3 DNA sequence: TGTGCCAGCAGCTTAGAGGGCGGGCCCTACGAGCAGTACTTC.

This clone was seen once. The J gene is TRBJ2-6, the V gene TRBV7-3; D is unresolved. Germline V gene sequence: CDR1 SGHTA, CDR2 FQGTGA. The CDR3 covers 14 residues. V gave up 2 bases and J gave up 13 bases, with 15 bases separating them. CDR3 loop: CASSLPGPGKVLTF. The DNA for the CDR3 is TGTGCCAGCAGCTTACCCGGACCTGGGAAAGTCCTGACTTTC.

The chain joins TRBV6-6 to TRBJ2-7; D is possibly TRBD1 or TRBD2 (5 bases each). V gave up 7 bases and J gave up 0 bases, with 10 bases separating them. Germline CDR1 is MNHNY and CDR2 is SVGAGI (reference sequence). The CDR3 extends over 13 amino acids. The CDR3 spells CASTGALSYEQYF. Written as DNA, the CDR3 is TGTGCCAGCACCGGGGCTCTCTCCTACGAGCAGTACTTC.

The chain employs TRBV9 and TRBJ2-2; possible D gene TRBD2, 5 bases. This CDR3 is 13 amino acids long. Trimming took off 3 bases at V and 4 bases at J, with 7 bases between the two ends. CDR1 is SGDLS and CDR2 is YYNGEE in the germline V gene. This CDR3 is CASSATSTGELFF. The CDR3 DNA is TGTGCCAGCAGCGCCACTAGCACCGGGGAGCTGTTTTTT.

The chain is built from TRBV5-1 and TRBJ2-3, with D possibly being TRBD2 (6 bases). V shed 0 bases and J shed 6 bases, with 11 bases lying between them. CDR3 size: 14 residues. Germline lookup yields CDR1 SGHRS and CDR2 YFSETQ. The CDR3 loop is CASSLGGTSDTQYF. CDR3 in DNA: TGCGCCAGCAGCTTGGGGGGGACTTCGGATACGCAGTATTTT. Filled out from reference TRBV5-1 and TRBJ2-3, the complete variable domain reads KAGVTQTPRYLIKTRGQQVTLSCSPISGHRSVSWYQQTPGQGLQFLFEYFSETQRNKGNFPGRFSGRQFSNSRSEMNVSTLELGDSALYLCASSLGGTSDTQYFGPGTRLTVL.

This chain links TRBV27 with TRBJ1-2; tentative D call: TRBD1 (6 bases). The CDR3 length is 13 residues. The V gene lost 6 bases and the J gene lost 1 base, with 9 bases spanning the gap. Germline V gene sequence: CDR1 MNHEY, CDR2 SMNVEV (reference sequence). Here the CDR3 DNA reads TGTGCCAGCAGCAGGACAGTTAACTATGGCTACACCTTC. Translating gives CASSRTVNYGYTF.

V and J are TRBV7-2 and TRBJ2-1, with TRBD2 matching 8 bases. Trimming removed 5 bases from V and 5 bases from J; junction bases left unmatched: 11. The CDR3 is made up of 16 amino acids. The V gene's germline CDR1 is SGHTA and CDR2 FQGNSA. The CDR3 sequence: CASSQLRASGHNEQFF. In nucleotides, the CDR3 is TGTGCCAGCAGCCAATTGAGGGCTAGCGGGCACAATGAGCAGTTCTTC.

Turning to this clone: Compared with germline, one end of the junction differs, possibly owing to a read error. DNA for the CDR3: TGTGCCAGTAGTCCCCCGTTAGCGGGAGACTACTACGGGCAGTACTTC. Amino acid sequence: CASSPPLAGDYYGQYF. The V call is TRBV19, the J call TRBJ2-7, with TRBD2 identical over 9 bases. This CDR3 spans 16 amino acids. In germline, CDR1 is LNHDA, CDR2 SQIVND (reference sequence).

In its sample, this clone was seen a few times. The chain links TRBV10-3 to TRBJ1-2; TRBD1 is a possible D gene (6 bases). Germline V gene lookup returns CDR1 ENHRY and CDR2 SYGVKD. The CDR3 spans 12 residues. V gave up 3 bases and J gave up 6 bases, with 8 bases separating them. The CDR3 nucleotides read TGTGCCATCAGTGACGGGGGGCATGGCTACACCTTC. The encoded protein is CAISDGGHGYTF.

As to this clone: The CDR3 does not close with the conserved phenylalanine or tryptophan, likely indicating a read error. The limits of the CDR3 on the DNA are not certain, so only TCRdb's listed CDR3 is given. This same CDR3 is encoded by further DNA sequences in the sample. The chain is built from TRBV14 and TRBJ2-7; TRBD1, the D gene given by the table, was not confirmed from the DNA. The CDR3 is 10 residues long, counting both termini. Germline CDR1 reads SGHDN; CDR2 reads FVKESK. CDR3: CASSLVARSS.

The rearrangement links TRBV27 to TRBJ2-2; no clear D gene. CDR1 is MNHEY and CDR2 is SMNVEV in the germline V gene (reference sequence). The V end was cut by 4 bases, the J end by 6 bases, with 15 bases between. This CDR3 is 15 amino acids long. The CDR3 nucleotides are TGTGCCAGCAGTTGGTATACCGGCGTTGCCGGGGAGCTGTTTTTT. This sequence encodes CASSWYTGVAGELFF.

This clone appeared once. The CDR3 loop reads CASSSGLAGAADTQYF. The CDR3 DNA follows: TGTGCCAGCAGCTCCGGACTAGCGGGAGCAGCAGATACGCAGTATTTT. The genes are TRBV7-3 and TRBJ2-3, with 13 bases lining up with TRBD2. Losses at the gene ends were 4 bases for V and 4 bases for J; bases not matched to a gene: 5. The CDR3 totals 16 residues. Germline V CDR1 and CDR2: SGHTA, FQGTGA.

This chain connects TRBV7-2 to TRBJ2-3, with D perhaps TRBD1 (6 bases). The germline V gene has CDR1 SGHTA and CDR2 FQGNSA. V was shortened by 8 bases and J by 4 bases, with 19 bases between the two germline ends. This CDR3 comprises 15 residues. CDR3: CASVLLQGVADTQYF. CDR3 sequence (DNA): TGTGCCAGCGTATTATTACAGGGAGTGGCAGATACGCAGTATTTT.

This chain's CDR3 is CASQTGGVAGELFF. CDR3 bases: TGTGCCAGCCAAACTGGGGGGGTCGCCGGGGAGCTGTTTTTT. The V and J genes are TRBV27 and TRBJ2-2; 7 bases fit TRBD2. This CDR3 contains 14 residues. Unmatched junction bases numbered 9, after V lost 8 bases and J lost 6 bases. In germline, CDR1 is MNHEY, CDR2 SMNVEV (reference sequence).

The V call is TRBV19, the J call TRBJ2-3, with TRBD2 matching 8 bases. The V and J ends lost 3 bases and 5 bases, in that order; junction bases with no gene match: 10. The CDR3 has 16 amino acids. Germline CDR1 and CDR2: LNHDA and SQIVND (reference sequence). This chain's CDR3 is CASSIGTGTRRDTQYF. The CDR3 nucleotides are TGTGCCAGTAGTATCGGAACAGGGACTAGAAGAGATACGCAGTATTTT.

The chain combines TRBV5-8 with TRBJ1-1; D perhaps matches TRBD1 (5 bases). The CDR3 totals 15 residues. Germline assignment: CDR1 SGHTS and CDR2 YDEGEE. Trimming took off 0 bases at V and 3 bases at J, with 12 bases between the two ends. The CDR3 loop reads CASSLGIIGDTEAFF. CDR3 nucleotide sequence: TGTGCCAGCAGCTTGGGCATCATAGGGGACACTGAAGCTTTCTTT.

V gene TRBV19 combines with J gene TRBJ1-4; TRBD1 agrees at 9 bases. Trimming removed 9 bases from V and 4 bases from J; junction bases left unmatched: 3. Germline V gene data show CDR1 as LNHDA and CDR2 as SQIVND (reference sequence). CDR3 length equals 13 residues. CDR3 residues: CASLDRGNEKLFF. CDR3 in DNA: TGTGCCAGCCTGGACAGGGGTAATGAAAAACTGTTTTTT.

This clone has only one observation. This chain links TRBV20-1 with TRBJ2-5, with D unresolved. Germline V gene lookup returns CDR1 DFQATT and CDR2 SNEGSKA (reference sequence). V was clipped by 4 bases and J by 6 bases, with 9 bases between them. The CDR3 sequence is 11 residues long. As DNA, the CDR3 is TGCAGTGCTACATCGTTTAAGACCCAGTACTTC. Translation gives CSATSFKTQYF.

The CDR3 sequence: CASSLVAGSTDTQYF. In nucleotides, the CDR3 is TGTGCCAGCAGCTTGGTAGCGGGAAGCACAGATACGCAGTATTTT. The rearrangement links TRBV7-3 to TRBJ2-3; 8 positions match TRBD2. The CDR3 consists of 15 residues. The germline gives CDR1 SGHTA, CDR2 FQGTGA. Trimming cost V 3 bases and J 0 bases; bases outside gene matches: 2.

V gene TRBV30 combines with J gene TRBJ1-4; tentatively, D is TRBD1 (6 bases). The germline gives CDR1 GTSNPN, CDR2 SVGIG (reference sequence). V shed 8 bases and J shed 2 bases, with 12 bases lying between them. The length of the CDR3 is 13 residues. CDR3 region: CATTGRTNEKLFF. The DNA of the CDR3 is TGTGCCACAACAGGGCGGACTAATGAAAAACTGTTTTTT.